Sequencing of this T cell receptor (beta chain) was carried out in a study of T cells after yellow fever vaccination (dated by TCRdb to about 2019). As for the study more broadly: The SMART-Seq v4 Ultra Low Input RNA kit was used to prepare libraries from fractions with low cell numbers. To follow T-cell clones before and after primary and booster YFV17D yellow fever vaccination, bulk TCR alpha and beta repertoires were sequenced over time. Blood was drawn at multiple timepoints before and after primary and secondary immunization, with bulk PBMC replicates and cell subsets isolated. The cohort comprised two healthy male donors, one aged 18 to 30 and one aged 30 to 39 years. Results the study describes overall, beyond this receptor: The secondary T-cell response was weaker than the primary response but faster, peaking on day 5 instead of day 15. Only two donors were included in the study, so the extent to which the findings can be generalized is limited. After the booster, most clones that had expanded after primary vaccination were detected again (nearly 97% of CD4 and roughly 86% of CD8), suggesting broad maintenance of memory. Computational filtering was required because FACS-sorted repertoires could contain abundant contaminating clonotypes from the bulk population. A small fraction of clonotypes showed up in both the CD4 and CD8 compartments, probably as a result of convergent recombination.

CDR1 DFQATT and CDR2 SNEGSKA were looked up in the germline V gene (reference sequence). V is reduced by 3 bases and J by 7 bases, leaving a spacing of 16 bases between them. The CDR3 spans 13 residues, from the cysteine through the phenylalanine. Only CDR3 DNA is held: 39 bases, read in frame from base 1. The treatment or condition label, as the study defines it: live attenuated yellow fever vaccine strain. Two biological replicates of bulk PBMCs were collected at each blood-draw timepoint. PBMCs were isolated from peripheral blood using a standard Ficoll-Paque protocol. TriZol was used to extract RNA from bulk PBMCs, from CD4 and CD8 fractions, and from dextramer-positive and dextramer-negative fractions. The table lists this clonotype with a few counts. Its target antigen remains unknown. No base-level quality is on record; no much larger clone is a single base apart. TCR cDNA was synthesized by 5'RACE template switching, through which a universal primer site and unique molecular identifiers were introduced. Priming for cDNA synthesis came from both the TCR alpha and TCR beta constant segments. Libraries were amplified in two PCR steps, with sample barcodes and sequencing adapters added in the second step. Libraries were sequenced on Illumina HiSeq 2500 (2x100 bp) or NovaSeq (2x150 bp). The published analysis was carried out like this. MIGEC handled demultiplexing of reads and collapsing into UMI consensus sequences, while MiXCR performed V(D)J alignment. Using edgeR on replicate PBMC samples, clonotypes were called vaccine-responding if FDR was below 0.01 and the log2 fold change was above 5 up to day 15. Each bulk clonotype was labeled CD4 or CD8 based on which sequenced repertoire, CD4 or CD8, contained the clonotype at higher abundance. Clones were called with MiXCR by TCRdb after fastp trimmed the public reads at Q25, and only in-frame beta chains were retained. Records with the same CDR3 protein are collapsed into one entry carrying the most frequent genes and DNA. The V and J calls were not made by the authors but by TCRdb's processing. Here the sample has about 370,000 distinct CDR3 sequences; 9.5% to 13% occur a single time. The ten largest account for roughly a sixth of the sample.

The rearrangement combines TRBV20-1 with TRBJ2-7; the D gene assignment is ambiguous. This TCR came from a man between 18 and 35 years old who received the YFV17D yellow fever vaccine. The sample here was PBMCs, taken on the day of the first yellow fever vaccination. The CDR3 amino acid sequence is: CSARGSGLGEQYF. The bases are TGCAGTGCTAGGGGATCTGGGCTAGGAGAGCAGTACTTC.